The text below deals with one T cell receptor (beta chain). Its antigen is still unknown. Profiled with immunoSEQ multiplex PCR; TCRdb holds only in-frame clones, not every one. The sample yields about 120,000 clones, 88% seen once. Second doses at about 4 or about 12 weeks were pooled. The sample originates from a study of T cell responses to AZD1222 COVID-19 vaccine. Study outcomes and limitations: An increase in Spike-specific TCR breadth and depth was observed after two AZD1222 doses. Nearly half of the spike-specific TCRs reportedly recognize variant regions that carry no mutations. In all cases, repertoires were sampled only after the peak T cell response.

This TCR was recovered from an adult who received the AZD1222 COVID-19 vaccine. The sequenced sample was peripheral blood, obtained 28 days after the second AZD1222 dose.

In nucleotides, the CDR3 is TGTGCCAGCAGTCCCACGACAGTGCGGGGCACAGATACGCAGTATTTT. Its translation: CASSPTTVRGTDTQYF. The V call is TRBV6-2 or TRBV6-3, the J call TRBJ2-3; D is tentatively TRBD1 or TRBD2 (5 bases each). Germline V lookup: CDR1 MNHEY, CDR2 SVGEGT. This CDR3 spans 16 amino acids. V lost 5 bases and J 1 base, leaving 16 bases between the germline ends.